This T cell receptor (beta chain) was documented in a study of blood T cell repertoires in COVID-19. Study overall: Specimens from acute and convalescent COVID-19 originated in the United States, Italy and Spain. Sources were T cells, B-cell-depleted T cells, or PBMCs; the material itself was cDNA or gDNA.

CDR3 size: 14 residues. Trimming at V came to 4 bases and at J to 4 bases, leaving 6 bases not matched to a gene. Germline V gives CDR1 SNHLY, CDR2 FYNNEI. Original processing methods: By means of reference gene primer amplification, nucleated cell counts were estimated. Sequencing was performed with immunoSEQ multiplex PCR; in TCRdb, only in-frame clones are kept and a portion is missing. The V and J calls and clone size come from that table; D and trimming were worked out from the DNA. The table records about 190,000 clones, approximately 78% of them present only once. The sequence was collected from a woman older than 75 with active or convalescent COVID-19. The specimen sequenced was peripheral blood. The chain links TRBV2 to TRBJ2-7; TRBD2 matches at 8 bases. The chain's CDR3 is CASSGLAGRYEQYF. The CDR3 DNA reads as TGTGCCAGCAGTGGATTAGCGGGGAGGTACGAGCAGTACTTC.